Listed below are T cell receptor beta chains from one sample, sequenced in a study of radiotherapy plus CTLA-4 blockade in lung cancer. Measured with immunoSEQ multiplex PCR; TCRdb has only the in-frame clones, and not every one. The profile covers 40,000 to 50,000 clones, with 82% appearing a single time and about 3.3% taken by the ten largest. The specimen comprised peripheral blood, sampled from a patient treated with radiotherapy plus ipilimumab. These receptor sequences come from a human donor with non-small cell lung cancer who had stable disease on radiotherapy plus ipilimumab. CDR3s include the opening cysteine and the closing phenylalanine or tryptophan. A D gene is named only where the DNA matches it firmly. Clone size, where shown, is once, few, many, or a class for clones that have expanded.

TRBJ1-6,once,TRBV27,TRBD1,CASSETGGSYNSPLHF,TGTGCCAGCAGTGAGACAGGGGGGTCCTATAATTCACCCCTCCACTTT
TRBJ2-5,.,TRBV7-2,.,CASSLRGDRQETQYF,TGTGCCAGCAGCTTAAGAGGTGACAGACAAGAGACCCAGTACTTC
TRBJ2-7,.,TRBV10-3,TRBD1,CAISDYRGAYEQYF,TGTGCCATCAGTGACTACAGGGGGGCCTACGAGCAGTACTTC
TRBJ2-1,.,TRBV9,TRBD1,CASSHQWQGDEQFF,TGTGCCAGCAGCCATCAGTGGCAGGGGGATGAGCAGTTCTTC
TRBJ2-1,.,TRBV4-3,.,CASSQGGREQFF,TGCGCCAGCAGCCAAGGGGGGCGGGAGCAGTTCTTC
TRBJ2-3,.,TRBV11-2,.,CASSLGGWPDTQYF,TGTGCCAGCAGCTTAGGAGGCTGGCCAGATACGCAGTATTTT
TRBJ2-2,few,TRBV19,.,CASIPRWSSVDTGELFF,TGTGCCAGTATCCCTAGATGGTCTAGCGTCGACACCGGGGAGCTGTTTTTT
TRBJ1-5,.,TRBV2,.,CASSRDNYSNQPQHF,TGTGCCAGCAGTCGGGACAACTATAGCAATCAGCCCCAGCATTTT
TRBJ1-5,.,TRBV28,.,CASRGGGQPQHF,TGTGCCAGTCGAGGGGGGGGTCAGCCCCAGCATTTT
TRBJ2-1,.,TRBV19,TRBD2,CASSIWGTSGSNEQFF,TGTGCCAGTAGTATTTGGGGGACTAGCGGGAGCAATGAGCAGTTCTTC
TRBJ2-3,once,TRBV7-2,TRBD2,CASSLGLAGPDTQYF,TGTGCCAGCAGCTTGGGACTAGCGGGACCAGATACGCAGTATTTT
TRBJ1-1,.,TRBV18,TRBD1,CASSRQGMNTEAFF,TGTGCCAGCTCACGACAGGGCATGAACACTGAAGCTTTCTTT
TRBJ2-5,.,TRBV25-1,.,CASSESAGRQETQYF,TGTGCCAGCAGTGAATCGGCAGGGCGGCAAGAGACCCAGTACTTC
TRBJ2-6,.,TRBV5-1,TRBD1,CASSLTGQLWANVLTF,TGCGCCAGCAGCCTCACGGGACAGCTCTGGGCCAACGTCCTGACTTTC
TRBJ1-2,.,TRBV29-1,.,CSVHQGHPYGYTF,TGCAGCGTTCACCAGGGGCACCCCTATGGCTACACCTTC
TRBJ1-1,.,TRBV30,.,CAWVGGFTEAFF,TGTGCCTGGGTTGGGGGGTTTACTGAAGCTTTCTTT
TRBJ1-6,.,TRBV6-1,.,CASSSGRNSPLHF,TGTGCCAGCAGCTCCGGGAGGAATTCACCCCTCCACTTT
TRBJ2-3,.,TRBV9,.,CASSGSITSTDTQYF,TGTGCCAGCAGCGGATCGATAACTAGCACAGATACGCAGTATTTT
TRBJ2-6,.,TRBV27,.,CASSGSPGANVLTF,TGTGCCAGCAGCGGGAGCCCTGGGGCCAACGTCCTGACTTTC
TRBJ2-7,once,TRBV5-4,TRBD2,CASSLGGRAGEQYF,TGTGCCAGCAGCTTGGGCGGGAGGGCAGGAGAGCAGTACTTC
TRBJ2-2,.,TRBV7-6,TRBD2,CASSFGFGVAGSFAGELFF,TGTGCCAGCAGCTTCGGGTTCGGCGTAGCGGGAAGTTTTGCCGGGGAGCTGTTTTTT
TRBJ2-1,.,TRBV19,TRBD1,CASKPTWDRGGNEQFF,TGTGCCAGTAAACCGACGTGGGACAGGGGGGGGAATGAGCAGTTCTTC
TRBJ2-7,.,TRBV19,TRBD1,CASSRIPGQASYEQYF,TGTGCCAGTAGTAGGATCCCCGGACAGGCGTCCTACGAGCAGTACTTC
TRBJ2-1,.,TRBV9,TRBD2,CASSVVLATEQFF,TGTGCCAGCAGCGTAGTACTAGCGACCGAGCAGTTCTTC
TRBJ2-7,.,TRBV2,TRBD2,CASSAGLAGGHEQYF,TGTGCCAGCAGTGCGGGACTAGCGGGAGGCCACGAGCAGTACTTC
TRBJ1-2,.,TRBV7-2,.,CASSLEPGGYYGYTF,TGTGCCAGCAGCTTAGAACCGGGGGGGTACTATGGCTACACCTTC
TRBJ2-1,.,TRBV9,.,CASSVAQGAYNEQFF,TGTGCCAGCAGCGTAGCCCAGGGTGCCTACAATGAGCAGTTCTTC
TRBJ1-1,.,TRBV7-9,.,CASSDSVNTEAFF,TGTGCCAGCAGTGACAGCGTGAACACTGAAGCTTTCTTT
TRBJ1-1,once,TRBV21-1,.,CASSTQYEVLRARRFF,TGTGCCAGCAGCACCCAATACGAGGTCTTGAGAGCCCGACGATTCTTT
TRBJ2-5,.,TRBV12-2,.,CASRLGGSETQYF,TGTGCAAGTCGCTTGGGCGGGAGTGAGACCCAGTACTTC
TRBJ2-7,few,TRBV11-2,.,CASSLFRTGAYEQYF,TGTGCCAGCAGCTTATTTCGAACCGGGGCCTACGAGCAGTACTTC
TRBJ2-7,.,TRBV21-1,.,CASSGRESNEQYF,TGTGCCAGCAGTGGACGGGAAAGTAACGAGCAGTACTTC
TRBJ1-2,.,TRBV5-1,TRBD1,CASSLVGGRGRDGYTF,TGCGCCAGCAGCTTGGTAGGAGGCAGGGGGCGCGATGGCTACACCTTC
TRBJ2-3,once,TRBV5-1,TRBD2,CASSLDRAGGRDTQYF,TGCGCCAGCAGCTTGGACCGAGCGGGAGGGCGGGATACGCAGTATTTT
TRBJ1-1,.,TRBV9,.,CASSADTTEAFF,TGTGCCAGCAGCGCCGATACAACTGAAGCTTTCTTT
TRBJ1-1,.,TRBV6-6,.,CASSNGAEAFF,TGTGCCAGCAGTAATGGAGCTGAAGCTTTCTTT
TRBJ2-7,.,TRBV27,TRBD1,CASGRSRQGYEQYF,TGTGCCAGCGGCCGTTCGAGACAGGGTTACGAGCAGTACTTC
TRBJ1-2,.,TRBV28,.,CASSLSFRDYTF,TGTGCCAGCAGTTTATCCTTCCGGGACTACACCTTC
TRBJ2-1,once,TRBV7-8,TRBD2,CASSLSGGSSYNEQFF,TGTGCCAGCAGCTTATCGGGAGGGAGCTCCTACAATGAGCAGTTCTTC
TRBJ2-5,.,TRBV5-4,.,CAVSRALAFQETQYF,TGTGCCGTTTCACGGGCCCTAGCCTTCCAAGAGACCCAGTACTTC
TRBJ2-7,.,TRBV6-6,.,CASSYRDNSYEQYF,TGTGCCAGCAGTTACCGGGACAACTCCTACGAGCAGTACTTC
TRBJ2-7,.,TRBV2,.,CASSDQGRSSYEQYF,TGTGCCAGCAGTGATCAGGGCCGAAGCTCCTACGAGCAGTACTTC
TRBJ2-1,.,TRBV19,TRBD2,CASRDGGVDRNEQFF,TGTGCCAGTAGGGATGGGGGGGTGGATCGGAATGAGCAGTTCTTC
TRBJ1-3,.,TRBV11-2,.,CASRSLSSHSGDTIYF,TGTGCCAGCAGGTCCCTGAGTAGCCATTCTGGAGACACCATATATTTT
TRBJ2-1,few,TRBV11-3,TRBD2,CASSSRGLAGNEQFF,TGTGCCAGCAGCTCGAGGGGGCTAGCGGGAAATGAGCAGTTCTTC
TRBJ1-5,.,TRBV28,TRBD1,CASSLPGQDSNQPQHF,TGTGCCAGCAGTCTCCCGGGACAGGATAGCAATCAGCCCCAGCATTTT
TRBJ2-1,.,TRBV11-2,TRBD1,CASSYRGQGQFF,TGTGCCAGCTCCTACAGGGGGCAGGGGCAGTTCTTC